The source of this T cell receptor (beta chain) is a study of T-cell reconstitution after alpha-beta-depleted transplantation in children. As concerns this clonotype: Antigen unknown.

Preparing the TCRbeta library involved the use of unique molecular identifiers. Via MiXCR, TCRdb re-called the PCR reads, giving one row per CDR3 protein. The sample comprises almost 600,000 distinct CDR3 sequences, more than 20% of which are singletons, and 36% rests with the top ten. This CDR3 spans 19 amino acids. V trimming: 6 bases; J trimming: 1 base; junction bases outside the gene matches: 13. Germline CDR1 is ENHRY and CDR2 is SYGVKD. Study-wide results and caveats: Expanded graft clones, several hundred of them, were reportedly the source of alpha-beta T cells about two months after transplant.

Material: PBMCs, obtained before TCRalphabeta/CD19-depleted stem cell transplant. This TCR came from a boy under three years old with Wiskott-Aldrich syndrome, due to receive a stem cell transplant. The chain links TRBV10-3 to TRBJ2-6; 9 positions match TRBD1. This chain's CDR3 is CAIRPLGTGFRSGANVLTF. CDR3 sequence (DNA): TGTGCCATCAGGCCCCTCGGGACAGGGTTTCGGTCTGGGGCCAACGTCCTGACTTTC.